The rows below give T cell receptor beta chains drawn from one sample of a study of T cell responses to AZD1222 COVID-19 vaccine. Generated by immunoSEQ multiplex PCR, the TCRdb table keeps only in-frame clones and is missing some. Of some 60,000 clones listed, more than 60% are singletons. The sample consisted of peripheral blood, taken 28 days after the second AZD1222 dose. These receptor sequences come from an adult who received the AZD1222 COVID-19 vaccine. Each CDR3 is given with its conserved first and last residue. A D gene is named only where the DNA matches it firmly. Expanded clones are given a class, and other clones once, few, many or no size at all.

J gene,D gene,clone size,V gene,CDR3 protein,CDR3 DNA
TRBJ1-1,TRBD1,NA,TRBV28,CASSETGGMNTEAFF,TGTGCCAGCAGCGAAACAGGGGGGATGAACACTGAAGCTTTCTTT
TRBJ1-2,NA,NA,TRBV6-5,CASSYPQTVYGYTF,TGTGCCAGCAGTTACCCACAGACAGTCTATGGCTACACCTTC
TRBJ1-1,NA,few,TRBV18,CASSPEGKNTEAFF,TGTGCCAGCTCACCAGAGGGGAAGAACACTGAAGCTTTCTTT
TRBJ2-7,TRBD1,NA,TRBV9,CASSVNAGGSYEQYF,TGTGCCAGCAGCGTAAATGCAGGGGGTTCCTACGAGCAGTACTTC
TRBJ2-2,TRBD1,once,TRBV10-3,CAISGQGQGELFF,TGTGCCATCAGTGGACAGGGTCAAGGGGAGCTGTTTTTT
TRBJ2-2,NA,NA,TRBV1,CTSSQANGELFF,TGCACCAGCAGCCAAGCCAACGGGGAGCTGTTTTTT
TRBJ1-2,NA,NA,TRBV6-5,CASSLETNYGYTF,TGTGCCAGCAGTTTGGAGACAAACTATGGCTACACCTTC
TRBJ1-2,NA,few,TRBV28,CASRWDGTNYGYTF,TGTGCCAGCCGATGGGACGGAACTAACTATGGCTACACCTTC
TRBJ2-2,TRBD1,NA,TRBV9,CASSARDRGGYPGELFF,TGTGCCAGCAGCGCCCGAGACAGGGGCGGTTATCCCGGGGAGCTGTTTTTT
TRBJ2-5,TRBD1,NA,TRBV20-1,CSASTGGRQTQYF,TGCAGTGCGAGTACAGGGGGGCGACAGACCCAGTACTTC
TRBJ1-1,NA,once,TRBV10-1,CASSARTPNTEAFF,TGCGCCAGCAGTGCCCGGACCCCGAACACTGAAGCTTTCTTT
TRBJ1-2,TRBD1,NA,TRBV5-6,CASRWQGEDGYTF,TGTGCCAGCAGGTGGCAGGGGGAGGATGGCTACACCTTC
TRBJ1-1,NA,NA,TRBV29-1,CSAGGGWETEAFF,TGCAGCGCCGGGGGGGGCTGGGAAACTGAAGCTTTCTTT
TRBJ2-2,TRBD2,NA,TRBV9,CASSVLSGGTGELFF,TGTGCCAGCAGCGTGCTTAGCGGGGGGACCGGGGAGCTGTTTTTT